The clone carrying this T cell receptor (beta chain) has just a few counts. The data stem from a study of T-cell memory formation after mild COVID-19. Sample barcodes and UMIs were carried by the TCR alpha and TCR beta cDNA libraries that 5'RACE generated with constant-segment primers. Using its own MiXCR run on the 5' RACE reads, TCRdb lists one record per CDR3 protein. The sample gives 250,000 or so distinct CDR3 sequences, roughly 18% of which show up once; 23% is in the top ten. The receptor's source is a man aged 18 to 29 who had mild COVID-19 (a few samples of this study predate the infection). Cell type and time point are not known. The sample comprised PBMCs or a T cell subset sorted from them (not recorded which).

The CDR3 DNA is TGCAGCGTCAGGGCGATCTCTGGAAACACCATATATTTT. This sequence encodes CSVRAISGNTIYF. This chain uses TRBV29-1 with TRBJ1-3; tentatively, D is TRBD1 (5 bases). This CDR3 is 13 amino acids long. From germline, CDR1 is SQVTM and CDR2 ANQGSEA. V was clipped by 6 bases and J by 0 bases, with 9 bases between them.